This T cell receptor (beta chain) was recorded in a study of blood T cells in healthy people across ages. Germline assignment: CDR1 SNHLY and CDR2 FYNNEI. The CDR3 totals 17 residues. Trimming took 5 bases from V and 0 from J, leaving 14 bases between them. Using a J-beta primer mix together with a sample-barcoded 5' primer, a second PCR was run for roughly 7 to 11 cycles. Every cDNA was tagged by a template-switch adaptor with 12 random nucleotides. TCRdb reprocessed the 5' RACE reads with MiXCR, giving one entry per CDR3 protein. The table has some 900,000 distinct CDR3 sequences, around 26% seen once. Total RNA amounts of at least 6 micrograms were extracted per sample. Ten or more counts support this clonotype. No antigen is known for it. Study-level findings and limits: Nothing was known about donor CMV status, and this possibly confounded expanded clonotype changes.

The sample was blood. The chain couples TRBV2 to TRBJ2-6; a weak D match, TRBD2 (6 bases). The TCR originated in a woman older than 75 in good health. For the CDR3, the DNA is TGTGCCAGCAGTAGGAGGGGTACCGCCTCTGGGGCCAACGTCCTGACTTTC. As protein: CASSRRGTASGANVLTF.